The next 4 T cell receptor beta chains were all read from a single sample in a study of cytomegalovirus exposure and HLA in healthy donors. In the PCR, 60 Vbeta and 13 Jbeta primers were used. Repertoires were generated with immunoSEQ multiplex PCR, while TCRdb's copy carries only in-frame clones and drops some. The sample holds approximately 150,000 clones; about three quarters are singletons and the top ten take approximately 1.6%. Sequenced material: PBMCs. Receptors were obtained from a woman younger than 30 in good health and CMV-seronegative.

This clone was found once. The V and J genes are TRBV29-1 and TRBJ1-5; the match to TRBD1 covers 8 bases. The V gene end was trimmed by 7 bases and the J gene end by 5 bases; junction bases not matched to a gene: 7. The CDR3 totals 13 residues. Germline assignment: CDR1 SQVTM and CDR2 ANQGSEA. The CDR3 reads CSGGQGRDQPQHF. The CDR3 DNA is TGCAGCGGTGGACAGGGAAGGGATCAGCCCCAGCATTTT. Full variable domain (missing parts from reference TRBV29-1 and TRBJ1-5): SAVISQKPSRDICQRGTSLTIQCQVDSQVTMMFWYRQQPGQSLTLIATANQGSEATYESGFVIDKFPISRPNLTFSTLTVSNMSPEDSSIYLCSGGQGRDQPQHFGDGTRLSIL.

The table lists this clone with a count of one. The chain combines TRBV6-5 with TRBJ2-1; 8 nucleotides line up with TRBD2. Germline V gene data show CDR1 as MNHEY and CDR2 as SVGAGI. V lost 4 bases and J lost 2; bases outside the gene matches: 7. This CDR3 has 16 residues. The CDR3 DNA sequence: TGTGCCAGCAGTTTTCGGGGGGGAGACCCCTACAATGAGCAGTTCTTC. It translates to CASSFRGGDPYNEQFF.

This chain connects TRBV30 to TRBJ1-1; TRBD1 matches at 8 bases. J gave up 3 bases and V 0 bases, and 0 bases lay outside the gene matches. Germline CDR1 GTSNPN, CDR2 SVGIG (reference sequence). There are 13 residues in the CDR3. Here the CDR3 DNA reads TGTGCCTGGAGTGTACAGGGGGACACTGAAGCTTTCTTT. This translates into CAWSVQGDTEAFF.

This clone was found once. This sequence joins TRBV6-5 and TRBJ1-2; tentative D call: TRBD1 (6 bases). The V gene's germline CDR1 is MNHEY and CDR2 SVGAGI. Trimming left V 9 bases short and J 4 bases short, with 12 bases between. The CDR3 consists of 12 residues. CDR3: CASRGGAYGYTF. In nucleotides, the CDR3 is TGTGCCAGTCGGGGGGGGGCCTATGGCTACACCTTC.